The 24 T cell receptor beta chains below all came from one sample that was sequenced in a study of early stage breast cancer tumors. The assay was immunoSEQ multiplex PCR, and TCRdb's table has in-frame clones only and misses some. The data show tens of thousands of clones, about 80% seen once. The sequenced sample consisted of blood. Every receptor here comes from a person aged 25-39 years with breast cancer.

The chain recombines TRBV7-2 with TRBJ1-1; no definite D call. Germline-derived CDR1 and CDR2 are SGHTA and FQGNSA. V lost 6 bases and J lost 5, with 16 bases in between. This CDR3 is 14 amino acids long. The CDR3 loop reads CASRQDPRRTEAFF. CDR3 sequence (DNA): TGTGCCAGCAGACAAGACCCACGGAGGACTGAAGCTTTCTTT. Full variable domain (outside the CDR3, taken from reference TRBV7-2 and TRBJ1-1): GAGVSQSPSNKVTEKGKDVELRCDPISGHTALYWYRQSLGQGLEFLIYFQGNSAPDKSGLPSDRFSAERTGGSVSTLTIQRTQQEDSAVYLCASRQDPRRTEAFFGQGTRLTVV.

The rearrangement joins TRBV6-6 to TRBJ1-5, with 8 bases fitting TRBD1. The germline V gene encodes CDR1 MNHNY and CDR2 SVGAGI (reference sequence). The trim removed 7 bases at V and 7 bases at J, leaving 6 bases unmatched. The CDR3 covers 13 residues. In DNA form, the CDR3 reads TGTGCCAGCACCGCACAGGGGGGGCAGCCCCAGCATTTT. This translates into CASTAQGGQPQHF.

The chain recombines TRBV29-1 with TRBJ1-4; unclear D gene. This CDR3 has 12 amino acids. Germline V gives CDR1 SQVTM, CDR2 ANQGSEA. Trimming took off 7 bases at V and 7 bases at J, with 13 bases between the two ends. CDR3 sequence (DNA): TGCAGCGCCCTGGTATACGGTGAAAAACTGTTTTTT. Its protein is CSALVYGEKLFF.

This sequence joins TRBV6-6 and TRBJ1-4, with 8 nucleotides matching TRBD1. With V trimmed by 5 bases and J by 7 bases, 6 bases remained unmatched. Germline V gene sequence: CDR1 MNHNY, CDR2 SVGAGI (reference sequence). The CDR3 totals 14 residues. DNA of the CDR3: TGTGCCAGCAGTCTGGGACAGGATTTTGAAAAACTGTTTTTT. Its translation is CASSLGQDFEKLFF.

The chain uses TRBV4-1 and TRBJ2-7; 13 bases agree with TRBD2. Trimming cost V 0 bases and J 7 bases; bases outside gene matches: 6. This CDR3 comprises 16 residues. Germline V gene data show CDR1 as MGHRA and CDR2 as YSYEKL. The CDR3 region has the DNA TGCGCCAGCAGCCAAGATTTACTAGCGGGAGGGCAAGAGCAGTACTTC. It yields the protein CASSQDLLAGGQEQYF.

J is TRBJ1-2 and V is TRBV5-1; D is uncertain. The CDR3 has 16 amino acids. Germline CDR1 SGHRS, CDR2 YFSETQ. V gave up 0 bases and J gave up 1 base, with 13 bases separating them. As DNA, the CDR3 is TGCGCCAGCAGCTTGGGTATGGGATCTGATAACTATGGCTACACCTTC. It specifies CASSLGMGSDNYGYTF.

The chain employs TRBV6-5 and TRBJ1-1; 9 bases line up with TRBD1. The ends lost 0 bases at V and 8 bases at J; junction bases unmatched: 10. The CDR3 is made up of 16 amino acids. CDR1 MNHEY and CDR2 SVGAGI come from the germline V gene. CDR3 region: CASSYSFPGTGYEAFF. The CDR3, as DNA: TGTGCCAGCAGTTACTCGTTCCCCGGGACAGGGTACGAAGCTTTCTTT.

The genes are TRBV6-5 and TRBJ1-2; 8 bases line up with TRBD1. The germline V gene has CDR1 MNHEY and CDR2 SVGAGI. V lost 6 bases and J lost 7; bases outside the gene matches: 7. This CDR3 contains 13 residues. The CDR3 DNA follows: TGTGCCAGCAGACACGACAGGGGTGGTGGCTACACCTTC. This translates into CASRHDRGGGYTF.

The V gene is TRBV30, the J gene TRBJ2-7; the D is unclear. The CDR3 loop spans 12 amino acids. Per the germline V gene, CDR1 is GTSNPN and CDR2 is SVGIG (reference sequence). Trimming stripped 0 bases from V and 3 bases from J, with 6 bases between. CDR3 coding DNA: TGTGCCTGGAGTGTAGGTTTCTACGAGCAGTACTTC. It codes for CAWSVGFYEQYF.

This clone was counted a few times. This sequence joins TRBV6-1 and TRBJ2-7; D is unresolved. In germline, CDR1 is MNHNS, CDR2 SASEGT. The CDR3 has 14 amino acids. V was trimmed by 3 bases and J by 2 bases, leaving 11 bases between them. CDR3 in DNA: TGTGCCAGCAGTGAGGACGCCTTCCCCTACGAGCAGTACTTC. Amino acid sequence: CASSEDAFPYEQYF.

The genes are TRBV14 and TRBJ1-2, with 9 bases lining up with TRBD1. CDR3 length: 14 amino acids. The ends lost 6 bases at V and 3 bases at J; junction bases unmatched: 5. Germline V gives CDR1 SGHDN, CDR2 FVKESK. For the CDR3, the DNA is TGTGCCAGCAGAGGTACAGGGGGCTACTATGGCTACACCTTC. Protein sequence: CASRGTGGYYGYTF.

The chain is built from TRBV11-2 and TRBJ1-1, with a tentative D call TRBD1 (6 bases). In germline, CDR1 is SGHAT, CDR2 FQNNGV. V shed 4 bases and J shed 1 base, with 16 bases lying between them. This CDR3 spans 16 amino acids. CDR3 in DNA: TGTGCCAGCAGCTCAGTCAGGGGAAGGAGGAACACTGAAGCTTTCTTT. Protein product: CASSSVRGRRNTEAFF.

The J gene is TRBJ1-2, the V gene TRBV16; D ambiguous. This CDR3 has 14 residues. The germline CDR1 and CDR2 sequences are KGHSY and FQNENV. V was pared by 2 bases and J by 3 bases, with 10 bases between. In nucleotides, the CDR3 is TGTGCCAGCAGCCAAGAGGTCCGGGACTATGGCTACACCTTC. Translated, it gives CASSQEVRDYGYTF.

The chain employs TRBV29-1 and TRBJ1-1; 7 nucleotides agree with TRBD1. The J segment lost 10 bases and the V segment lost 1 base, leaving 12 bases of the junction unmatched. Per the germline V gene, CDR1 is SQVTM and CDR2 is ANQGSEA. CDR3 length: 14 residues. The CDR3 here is CSVEAHRDSLSAFF. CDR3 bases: TGCAGCGTTGAAGCTCATAGGGACAGCCTATCAGCTTTCTTT.

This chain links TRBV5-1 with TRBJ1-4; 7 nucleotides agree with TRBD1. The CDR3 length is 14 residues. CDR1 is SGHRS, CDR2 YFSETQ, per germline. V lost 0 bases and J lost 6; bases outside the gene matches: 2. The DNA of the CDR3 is TGCGCCAGCAGCTTGGGAGGGGGCGATGAAAAACTGTTTTTT. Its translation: CASSLGGGDEKLFF.

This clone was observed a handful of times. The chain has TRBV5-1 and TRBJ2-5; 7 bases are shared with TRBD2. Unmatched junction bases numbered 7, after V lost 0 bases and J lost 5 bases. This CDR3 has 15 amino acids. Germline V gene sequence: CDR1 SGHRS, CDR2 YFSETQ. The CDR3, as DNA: TGCGCCAGCAGCTTGGGGGCGGGAGATGGGGAGACCCAGTACTTC. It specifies CASSLGAGDGETQYF.

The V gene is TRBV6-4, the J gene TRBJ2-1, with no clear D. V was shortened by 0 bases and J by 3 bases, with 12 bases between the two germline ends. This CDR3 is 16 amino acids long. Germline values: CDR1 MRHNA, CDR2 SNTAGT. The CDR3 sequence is CASSDSSQLLYNEQFF. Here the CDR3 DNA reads TGTGCCAGCAGTGACTCGTCGCAACTACTCTACAATGAGCAGTTCTTC.

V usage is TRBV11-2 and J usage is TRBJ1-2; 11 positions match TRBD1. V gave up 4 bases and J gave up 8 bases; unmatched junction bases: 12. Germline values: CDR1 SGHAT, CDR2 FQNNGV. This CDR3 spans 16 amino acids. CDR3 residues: CASSSPRGQGALGYTF. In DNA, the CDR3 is TGTGCCAGCAGCTCCCCCCGAGGACAGGGGGCGTTGGGCTACACCTTC.

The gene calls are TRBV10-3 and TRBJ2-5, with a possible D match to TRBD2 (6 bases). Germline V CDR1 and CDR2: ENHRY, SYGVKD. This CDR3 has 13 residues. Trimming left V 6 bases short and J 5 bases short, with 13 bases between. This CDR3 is CAISRDSAETQYF. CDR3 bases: TGTGCCATCAGCCGGGACTCCGCGGAGACCCAGTACTTC.

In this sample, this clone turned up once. CDR3 protein: CASSIGQGYYGYTF. The CDR3, as DNA: TGTGCCAGCAGCATCGGACAGGGATACTATGGCTACACCTTC. The chain couples TRBV7-9 to TRBJ1-2, with TRBD1 matching over 8 bases. The CDR3 sequence is 14 residues long. The V gene end was trimmed by 5 bases and the J gene end by 3 bases; junction bases not matched to a gene: 5. Germline CDR1 is SEHNR and CDR2 is FQNEAQ (reference sequence).

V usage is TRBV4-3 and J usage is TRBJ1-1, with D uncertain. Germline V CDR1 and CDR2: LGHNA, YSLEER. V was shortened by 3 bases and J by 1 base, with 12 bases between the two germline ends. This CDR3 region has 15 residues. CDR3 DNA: TGCGCCAGCAGCCAGGATTGGGGTCAGAACACTGAAGCTTTCTTT. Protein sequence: CASSQDWGQNTEAFF.

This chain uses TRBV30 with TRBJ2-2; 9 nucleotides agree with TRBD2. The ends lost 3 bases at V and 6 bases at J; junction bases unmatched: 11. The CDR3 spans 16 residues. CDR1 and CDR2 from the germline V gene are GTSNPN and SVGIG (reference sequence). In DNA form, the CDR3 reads TGTGCCTGGAGGAAGTGGCTAGCGGGAAACGCCGGGGAGCTGTTTTTT. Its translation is CAWRKWLAGNAGELFF. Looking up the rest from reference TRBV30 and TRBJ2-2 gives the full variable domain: SQTIHQWPATLVQPVGSPLSLECTVEGTSNPNLYWYRQAAGRGLQLLFYSVGIGQISSEVPQNLSASRPQDRQFILSSKKLLLSDSGFYLCAWRKWLAGNAGELFFGEGSRLTVL.

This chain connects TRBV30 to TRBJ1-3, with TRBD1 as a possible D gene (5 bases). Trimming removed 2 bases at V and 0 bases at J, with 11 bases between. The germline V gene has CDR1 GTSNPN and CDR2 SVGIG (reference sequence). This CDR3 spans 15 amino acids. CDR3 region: CAWSSGLFSGNTIYF. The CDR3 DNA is TGTGCCTGGAGTTCGGGACTGTTCTCTGGAAACACCATATATTTT.

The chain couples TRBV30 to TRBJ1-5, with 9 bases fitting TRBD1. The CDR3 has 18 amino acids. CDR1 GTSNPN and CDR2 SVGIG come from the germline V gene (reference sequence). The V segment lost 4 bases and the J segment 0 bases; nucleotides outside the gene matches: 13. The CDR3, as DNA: TGTGCCTGGACTTTACAGGGGGCGTCAGGGAGTAGCAATCAGCCCCAGCATTTT. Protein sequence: CAWTLQGASGSSNQPQHF.